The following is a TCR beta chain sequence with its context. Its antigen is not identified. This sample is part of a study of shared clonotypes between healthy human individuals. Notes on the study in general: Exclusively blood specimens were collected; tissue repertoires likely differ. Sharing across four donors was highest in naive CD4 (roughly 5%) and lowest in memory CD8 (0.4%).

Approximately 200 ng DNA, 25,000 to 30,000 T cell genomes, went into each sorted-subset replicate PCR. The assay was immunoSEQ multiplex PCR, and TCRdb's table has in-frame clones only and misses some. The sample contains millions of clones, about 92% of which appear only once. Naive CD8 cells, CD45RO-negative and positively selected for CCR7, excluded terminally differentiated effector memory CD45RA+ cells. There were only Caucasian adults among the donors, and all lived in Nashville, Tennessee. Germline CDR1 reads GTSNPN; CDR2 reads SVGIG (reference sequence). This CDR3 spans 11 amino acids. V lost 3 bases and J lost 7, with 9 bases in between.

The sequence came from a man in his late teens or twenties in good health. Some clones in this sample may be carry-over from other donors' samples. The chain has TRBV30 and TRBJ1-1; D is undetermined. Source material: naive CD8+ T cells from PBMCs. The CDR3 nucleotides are TGTGCCTGGAGCCGCCGAGGTGAAGCTTTCTTT. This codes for CAWSRRGEAFF.